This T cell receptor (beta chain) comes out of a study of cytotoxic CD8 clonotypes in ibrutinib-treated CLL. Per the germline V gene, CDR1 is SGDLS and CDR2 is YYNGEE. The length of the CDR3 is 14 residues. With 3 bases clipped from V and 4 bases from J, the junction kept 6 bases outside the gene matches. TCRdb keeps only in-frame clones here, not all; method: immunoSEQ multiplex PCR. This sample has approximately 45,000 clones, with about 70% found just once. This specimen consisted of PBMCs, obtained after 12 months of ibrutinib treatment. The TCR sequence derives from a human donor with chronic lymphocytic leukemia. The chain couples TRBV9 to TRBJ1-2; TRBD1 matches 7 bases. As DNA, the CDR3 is TGTGCCAGCAGCGAGAGTCCAGGGGGCTATGGCTACACCTTC. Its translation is CASSESPGGYGYTF.